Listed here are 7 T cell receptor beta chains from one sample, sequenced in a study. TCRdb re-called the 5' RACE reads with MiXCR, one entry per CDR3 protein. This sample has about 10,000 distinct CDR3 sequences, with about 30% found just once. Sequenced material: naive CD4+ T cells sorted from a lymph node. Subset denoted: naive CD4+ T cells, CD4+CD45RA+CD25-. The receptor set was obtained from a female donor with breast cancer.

The CDR3 DNA is TGTGCCAGCAGTCCCAACAAAGGGACTGGAGGAGATCAAGAGACCCAGTACTTC. Its protein is CASSPNKGTGGDQETQYF. This sequence joins TRBV12-3 or TRBV12-4 and TRBJ2-5, with a weak D call TRBD2 (6 bases). The CDR3 runs 18 residues. Trimming left V 5 bases short and J 2 bases short, with 24 bases between.

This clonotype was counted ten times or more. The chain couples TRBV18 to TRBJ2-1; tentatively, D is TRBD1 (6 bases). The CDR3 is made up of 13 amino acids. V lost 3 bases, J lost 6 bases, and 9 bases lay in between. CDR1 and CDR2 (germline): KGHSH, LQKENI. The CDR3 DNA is TGTGCCAGCTCACCGACAGGATCCAATGAGCAGTTCTTC. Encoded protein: CASSPTGSNEQFF.

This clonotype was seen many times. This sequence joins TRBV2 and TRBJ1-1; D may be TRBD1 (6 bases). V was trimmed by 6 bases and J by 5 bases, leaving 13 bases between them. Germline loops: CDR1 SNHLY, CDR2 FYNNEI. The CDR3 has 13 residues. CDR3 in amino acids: CASRYREGTEAFF. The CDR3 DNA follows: TGTGCCAGCAGGTACAGGGAGGGGACTGAAGCTTTCTTT.

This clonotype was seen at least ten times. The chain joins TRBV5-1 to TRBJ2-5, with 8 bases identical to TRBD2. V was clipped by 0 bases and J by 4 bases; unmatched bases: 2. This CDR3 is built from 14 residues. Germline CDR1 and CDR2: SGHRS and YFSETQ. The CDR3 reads CASSLAAGVETQYF. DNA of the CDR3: TGCGCCAGCAGCTTGGCAGCGGGAGTAGAGACCCAGTACTTC.

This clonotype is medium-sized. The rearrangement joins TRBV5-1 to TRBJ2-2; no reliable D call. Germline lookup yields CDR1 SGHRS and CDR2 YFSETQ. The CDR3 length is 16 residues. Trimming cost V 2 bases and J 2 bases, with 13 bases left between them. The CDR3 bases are TGCGCCAGCAGCTTAACCGGACGGACCAACACCGGGGAGCTGTTTTTT. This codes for CASSLTGRTNTGELFF.

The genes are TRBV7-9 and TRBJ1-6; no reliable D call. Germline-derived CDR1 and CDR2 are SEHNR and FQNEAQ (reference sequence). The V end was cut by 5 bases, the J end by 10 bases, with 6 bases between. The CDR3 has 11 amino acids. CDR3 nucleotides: TGTGCCAGCAGCGTAGGGTCACCCCTCCACTTT. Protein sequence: CASSVGSPLHF.

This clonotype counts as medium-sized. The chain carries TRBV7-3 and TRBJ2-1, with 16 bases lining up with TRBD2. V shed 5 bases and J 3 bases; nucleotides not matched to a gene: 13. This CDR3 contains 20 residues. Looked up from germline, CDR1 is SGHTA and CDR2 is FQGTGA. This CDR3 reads CASSPYSGTSGRANYNEQFF. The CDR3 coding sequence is TGTGCCAGCAGCCCTTATTCGGGGACTAGCGGGAGGGCCAACTACAATGAGCAGTTCTTC.